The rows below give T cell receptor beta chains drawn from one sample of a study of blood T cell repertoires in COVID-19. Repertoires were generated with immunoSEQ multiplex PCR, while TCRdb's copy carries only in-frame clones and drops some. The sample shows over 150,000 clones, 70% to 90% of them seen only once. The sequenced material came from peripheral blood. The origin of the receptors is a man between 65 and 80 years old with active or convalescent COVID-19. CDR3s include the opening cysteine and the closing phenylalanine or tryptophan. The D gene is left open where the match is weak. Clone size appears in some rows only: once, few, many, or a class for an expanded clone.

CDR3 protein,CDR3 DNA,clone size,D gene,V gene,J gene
CASRVLRDRVYGYTF,TGTGCCAGTAGGGTGCTCCGGGACAGAGTCTATGGCTACACCTTC,-,TRBD1,TRBV19,TRBJ1-2
CAISERGTGREPQHF,TGTGCCATCAGTGAGAGGGGGACAGGCAGGGAGCCCCAGCATTTT,-,TRBD1,TRBV10-3,TRBJ1-5
CSVALGQALNTEAFF,TGCAGCGTTGCTTTGGGACAGGCTTTGAACACTGAAGCTTTCTTT,few,TRBD1,TRBV29-1,TRBJ1-1
CAWSRDTQETQYF,TGTGCCTGGAGCCGGGACACACAAGAGACCCAGTACTTC,once,-,TRBV30,TRBJ2-5
CASAHRDRAYEQYF,TGCGCCAGCGCCCACCGGGACAGGGCCTACGAGCAGTACTTC,-,TRBD1,TRBV5-1,TRBJ2-7
CASSAGGTEAFF,TGTGCCAGCAGCGCCGGCGGGACGGAAGCTTTCTTT,-,-,TRBV9,TRBJ1-1
CASSPGQGISGANVLTF,TGTGCCAGCAGCCCGGGACAGGGGATATCTGGGGCCAACGTCCTGACTTTC,-,TRBD1,TRBV7-6,TRBJ2-6
CASRLGGADYTF,TGTGCCAGCAGGTTAGGGGGCGCGGACTACACCTTC,-,TRBD1,TRBV2,TRBJ1-2
CASSHGTGGGNEQYF,TGTGCCAGCAGCCATGGGACAGGTGGGGGGAACGAGCAGTACTTC,-,TRBD1,TRBV27,TRBJ2-7
CASSPRWDLNYNEQFF,TGTGCCAGCAGCCCCCGTTGGGACTTAAATTACAATGAGCAGTTCTTC,-,-,TRBV9,TRBJ2-1
CAWRRLNTEAFF,TGTGCCTGGAGGCGGCTGAACACTGAAGCTTTCTTT,-,-,TRBV30,TRBJ1-1
CASSQPGLGNTEAFF,TGTGCCAGCAGCCAGCCGGGACTGGGGAACACTGAAGCTTTCTTT,-,-,TRBV3-1/TRBV3-2,TRBJ1-1
CASSYAGGIGNTIYF,TGTGCCAGCAGTTACGCAGGGGGCATTGGAAACACCATATATTTT,-,TRBD1,TRBV6-5,TRBJ1-3
CASGQGEETQYF,TGCGCCAGCGGACAGGGGGAAGAGACCCAGTACTTC,once,TRBD1,TRBV5-1,TRBJ2-5
CASSIAGKNTEAFF,TGTGCCAGTAGTATTGCCGGGAAGAACACTGAAGCTTTCTTT,-,-,TRBV19,TRBJ1-1
CAISPDRVNTIYF,TGTGCCATCAGCCCGGACAGGGTAAACACCATATATTTT,-,TRBD1,TRBV10-3,TRBJ1-3
CASSVVASSNTEAFF,TGTGCCAGCAGCGTAGTAGCATCCTCGAACACTGAAGCTTTCTTT,-,-,TRBV9,TRBJ1-1
CASSTDSFSNQPQHF,TGTGCCAGCAGTACCGACTCGTTTAGCAATCAGCCCCAGCATTTT,-,-,TRBV6-5,TRBJ1-5
CASSPPRGAGTEAFF,TGTGCCAGCTCACCACCGCGGGGAGCCGGCACTGAAGCTTTCTTT,-,-,TRBV18,TRBJ1-1
CASSFQGETQYF,TGTGCCAGTAGTTTCCAGGGAGAGACCCAGTACTTC,-,-,TRBV19,TRBJ2-5
CASSQEEGIYNYGYTF,TGCGCCAGCAGCCAAGAGGAGGGGATTTACAACTATGGCTACACCTTC,-,-,TRBV4-3,TRBJ1-2
CASSRLTSGPTYEQYF,TGTGCCAGCAGCCGGTTAACTAGCGGGCCCACCTACGAGCAGTACTTC,-,TRBD2,TRBV3-1/TRBV3-2,TRBJ2-7
CASSPVGGFGTEAFF,TGTGCCAGTAGTCCAGTGGGGGGTTTTGGCACTGAAGCTTTCTTT,once,-,TRBV19,TRBJ1-1
CASRPPGQANEKLFF,TGTGCCAGCAGACCCCCGGGACAAGCTAATGAAAAACTGTTTTTT,-,-,TRBV28,TRBJ1-4
CASSLRESSYNEQFF,TGTGCCAGCAGTTTGCGGGAGTCTTCCTACAATGAGCAGTTCTTC,-,TRBD2,TRBV28,TRBJ2-1
CASSRQQGAGNTIYF,TGTGCCAGCAGCCGCCAACAGGGGGCTGGAAACACCATATATTTT,-,TRBD1,TRBV7-8,TRBJ1-3
CASSYYSTGGETQYF,TGTGCCAGCAGTTACTACTCGACAGGGGGAGAGACCCAGTACTTC,-,TRBD1,TRBV6-6,TRBJ2-5